This T cell receptor beta chain was retrieved from a study of T cell responses to AZD1222 COVID-19 vaccine. Measured with immunoSEQ multiplex PCR; TCRdb has only the in-frame clones, and not every one. The sample includes more than 85,000 clones, around four fifths seen only once; the top ten take 20% to 25%. The V and J ends lost 0 bases and 2 bases respectively, with 8 bases between them. CDR3 length: 14 amino acids. The germline V gene has CDR1 SGDLS and CDR2 YYNGEE. The chain employs TRBV9 and TRBJ1-2; D is unresolved. The source of this sequence is an adult in good health. The material sequenced was peripheral blood, taken on day 0 of AZD1222 vaccination. CDR3 sequence: CASSVGPENYGYTF. In nucleotides, the CDR3 is TGTGCCAGCAGCGTAGGGCCAGAGAACTATGGCTACACCTTC.